This TCR beta chain is from a study of blood T cell repertoires in COVID-19. Those who participated ranged in age from roughly 18 to 100 years and resided in roughly 26 US areas. Either two negative PCRs, clearance, or symptom resolution qualified Cohort 3 donors as recovered. Under the authors' procedure: Amplification of reference gene primers provided the estimated nucleated cell counts. The protocol was immunoSEQ multiplex PCR, while the TCRdb copy is restricted to in-frame clones and leaves out a portion. The V and J calls and clone size are taken from that table; D and trimming were inferred from the DNA. The sample has roughly 500,000 clones, approximately 87% seen once. CDR1 is SGHDN, CDR2 FVKESK, per germline. V dropped 0 bases and J dropped 2 bases, with 10 bases sitting between them. The CDR3 is made up of 15 amino acids.

The rearrangement joins TRBV14 to TRBJ1-2; the D gene is possibly TRBD1 (5 bases). The TCR originated in a woman in her 40s who had recovered from COVID-19. What was sequenced was PBMCs or T cells enriched from blood (not recorded which). DNA for the CDR3: TGTGCCAGCAGCCAAGATGTCGCAGGGAACTATGGCTACACCTTC. Encoded protein: CASSQDVAGNYGYTF.